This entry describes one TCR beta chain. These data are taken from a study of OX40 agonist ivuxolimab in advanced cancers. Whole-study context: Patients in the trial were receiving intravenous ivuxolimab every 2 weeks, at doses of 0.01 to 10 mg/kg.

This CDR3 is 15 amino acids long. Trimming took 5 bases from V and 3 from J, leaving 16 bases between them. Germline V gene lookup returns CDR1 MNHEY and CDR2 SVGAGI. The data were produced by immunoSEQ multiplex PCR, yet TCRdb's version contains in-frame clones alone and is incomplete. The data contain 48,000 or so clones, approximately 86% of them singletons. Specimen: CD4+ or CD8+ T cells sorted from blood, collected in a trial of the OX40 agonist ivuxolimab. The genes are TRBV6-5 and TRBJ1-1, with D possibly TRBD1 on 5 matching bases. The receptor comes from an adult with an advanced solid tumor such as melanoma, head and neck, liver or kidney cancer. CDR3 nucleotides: TGTGCCAGCAGTCCCTCAGGGAGGTGGCACACTGAAGCTTTCTTT. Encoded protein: CASSPSGRWHTEAFF.